The sample holds many counts of the clone carrying this TCR beta chain. The germline V gene encodes CDR1 LGHNA and CDR2 YSLEER. The germline V and J ends were trimmed by 6 bases and 4 bases, with 13 bases remaining between them. The length of the CDR3 is 14 residues. Library preparation (for TCRbeta) was performed with unique molecular identifiers. Each CDR3 protein is one row after TCRdb ran MiXCR on the PCR reads. The sample records about 92,000 distinct CDR3 sequences, 10% to 15% being singletons. These data belong to a study of T-cell reconstitution after alpha-beta-depleted transplantation in children.

Material: PBMCs from the stem cell graft donor, obtained from the stem cell graft. The receptor comes from a human donor who donated a stem cell graft to a child with inherited bone marrow failure. The rearrangement links TRBV4-3 to TRBJ1-3, with a weak D call TRBD1 (6 bases). CDR3 protein: CASRDSLQGNTIYF. The CDR3 DNA sequence: TGCGCCAGCAGGGACAGCCTGCAAGGAAACACCATATATTTT.